These T cell receptor beta chains were read from a single sample in a study of T cells after yellow fever vaccination. One entry per CDR3 protein, called by TCRdb with MiXCR from the 5' RACE reads. The profile shows around 300,000 distinct CDR3 sequences, 13% of them singletons. Specimen: CD4+ T cells sorted from PBMCs, collected 45 days after the yellow fever booster vaccination. These receptors originate from a man aged 25 to 45 who received the YFV17D yellow fever vaccine. Both conserved end residues are trimmed from each CDR3.

TRBV5-1,TRBJ2-5,ASAWTDQETQY
TRBV27,TRBJ2-4,ASTPRGGAKNIQY
TRBV6-4,TRBJ2-2,ASRGFTGELF
TRBV7-7,TRBJ2-1,ASRVKHLSSYNEQF
TRBV5-1,TRBJ2-7,ASKVTGAFHEQY
TRBV4-3,TRBJ2-1,ASSRLASSGMKYSYNEQF
TRBV12-3/TRBV12-4,TRBJ2-2,ASSLTTGTGELF
TRBV28,TRBJ2-1,ASSFLTSFRRNEQF
TRBV9,TRBJ2-1,ASSVGLPAASGYNEQF
TRBV5-1,TRBJ2-1,ASSAGLAAYNEQF
TRBV20-1,TRBJ1-2,SAGDSDGYT
TRBV10-2,TRBJ2-7,ASTWQGDYEQY
TRBV7-8,TRBJ2-5,ASSNPTTTQY
TRBV7-9,TRBJ2-5,ASSQGNSETQY
TRBV7-2,TRBJ2-7,ASSPGGGGYEQY
TRBV7-2,TRBJ2-3,ASSLTYTQY
TRBV5-1,TRBJ2-4,ASSFTVLAKNIQY